The sequence of this TCR beta chain was determined in a study of chemoradiotherapy in HPV16-positive cancers. Study results and caveats: In HPV16-positive patients, HPV-responsive T-cell expansion tracked better recurrence-free survival. During treatment, candidate HPV-specific clones and E7-related motifs expanded in tumor.

Measured with immunoSEQ multiplex PCR; TCRdb has only the in-frame clones, and not every one. The sample records thousands of clones, 86% being singletons. The CDR3 has 14 amino acids. Germline values: CDR1 LGHNA, CDR2 YNFKEQ. A note on this clone: No antigen is known for it. One end of the junction varies from germline; a read error may be responsible. Within the sample, other DNA sequences also encode this same CDR3.

Source: tumor tissue, taken from a patient who underwent chemoradiotherapy. The J gene is TRBJ2-5, the V gene TRBV4-2; D gene unclear. The TCR sequence derives from a human donor with HPV-associated anogenital cancer. In nucleotides, the CDR3 is TGTGCCAGCAGCCGCGATCGGGTACAAGAGACCCAATACTTC. Translation gives CASSRDRVQETQYF.